This TCR beta chain was recovered during a study of CD8 T cells in ankylosing spondylitis. The V end was cut by 1 base, the J end by 0 bases, with 4 bases between. Germline V gene sequence: CDR1 DFQATT, CDR2 SNEGSKA (reference sequence). This CDR3 region has 12 residues. Each CDR3 protein gets one entry after TCRdb re-called the 5' RACE reads with MiXCR. The sample lists some 100,000 distinct CDR3 sequences; roughly 8.3% were seen once. This rearrangement joins TRBV20-1 to TRBJ2-7; D not resolved. The sequence derives from a male donor with ankylosing spondylitis or in good health (not recorded which). The sample comprised blood, either unsorted or a sorted T cell fraction (not recorded which). The CDR3, as DNA: TGCAGTGCTAGAGTCCCCTCCTACGAGCAGTACTTC. It yields the protein CSARVPSYEQYF.